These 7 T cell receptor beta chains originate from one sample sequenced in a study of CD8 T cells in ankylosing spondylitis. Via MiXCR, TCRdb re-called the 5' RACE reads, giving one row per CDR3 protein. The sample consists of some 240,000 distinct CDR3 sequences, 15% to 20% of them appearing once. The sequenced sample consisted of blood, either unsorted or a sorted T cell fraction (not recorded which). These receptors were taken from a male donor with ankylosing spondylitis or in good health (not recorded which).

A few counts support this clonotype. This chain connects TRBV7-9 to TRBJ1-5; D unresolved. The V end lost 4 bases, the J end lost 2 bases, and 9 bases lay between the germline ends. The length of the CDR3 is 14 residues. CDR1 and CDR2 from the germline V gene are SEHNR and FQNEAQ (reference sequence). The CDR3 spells CASSSTIGNQPQHF. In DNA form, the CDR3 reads TGTGCCAGCAGCTCCACTATTGGCAATCAGCCCCAGCATTTT.

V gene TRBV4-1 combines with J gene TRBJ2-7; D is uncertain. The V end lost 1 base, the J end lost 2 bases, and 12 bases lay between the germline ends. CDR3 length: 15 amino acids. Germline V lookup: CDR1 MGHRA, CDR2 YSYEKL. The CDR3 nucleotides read TGCGCCAGCAGCCAAGGGCAGCGACTCACCTACGAGCAGTACTTC. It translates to CASSQGQRLTYEQYF.

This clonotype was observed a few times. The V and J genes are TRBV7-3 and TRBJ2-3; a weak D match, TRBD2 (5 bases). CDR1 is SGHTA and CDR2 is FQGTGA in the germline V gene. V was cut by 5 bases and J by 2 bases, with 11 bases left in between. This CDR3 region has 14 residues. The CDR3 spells CASSQSGDTDTQYF. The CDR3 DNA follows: TGTGCCAGCAGCCAATCCGGGGACACAGATACGCAGTATTTT.

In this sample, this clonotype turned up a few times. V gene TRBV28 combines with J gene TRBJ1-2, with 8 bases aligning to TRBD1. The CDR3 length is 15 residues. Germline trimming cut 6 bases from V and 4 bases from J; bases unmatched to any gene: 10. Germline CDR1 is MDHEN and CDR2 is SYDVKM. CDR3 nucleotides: TGTGCCAGCAGCCGCGACAGGGGTCGAGGCTATGGCTACACCTTC. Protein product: CASSRDRGRGYGYTF.

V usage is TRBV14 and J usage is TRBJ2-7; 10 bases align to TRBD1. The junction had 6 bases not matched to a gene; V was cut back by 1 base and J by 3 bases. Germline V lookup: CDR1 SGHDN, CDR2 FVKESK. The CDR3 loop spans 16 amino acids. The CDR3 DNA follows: TGTGCCAGCAGCCAAGGCTCCGGGACAGGGGACTACGAGCAGTACTTC. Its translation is CASSQGSGTGDYEQYF.

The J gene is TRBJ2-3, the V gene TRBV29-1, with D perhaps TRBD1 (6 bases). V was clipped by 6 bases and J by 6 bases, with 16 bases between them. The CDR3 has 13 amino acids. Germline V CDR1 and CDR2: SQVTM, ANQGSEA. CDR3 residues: CSVDTGIVDTQYF. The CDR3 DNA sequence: TGCAGCGTAGACACAGGGATCGTCGATACGCAGTATTTT.

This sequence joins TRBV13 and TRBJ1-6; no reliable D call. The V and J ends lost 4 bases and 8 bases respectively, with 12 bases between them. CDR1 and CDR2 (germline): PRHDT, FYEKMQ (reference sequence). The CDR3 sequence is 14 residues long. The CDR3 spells CASSYGDRDSPLHF. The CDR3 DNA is TGTGCCAGCAGCTACGGCGACCGGGATTCACCCCTCCACTTT.